Below are 12 T cell receptor beta chains sequenced from a single sample in a study of early T cells in non-severe SARS-CoV-2 infection. TCRdb re-called the 5' RACE reads with MiXCR, one entry per CDR3 protein. Seen here are approximately 37,000 distinct CDR3 sequences, 4.7% observed once, and the top ten hold 4.5% to 5.5%. Sequenced material: whole blood. The receptor source for this set is an adult who was a healthcare worker with PCR-confirmed SARS-CoV-2 infection or an uninfected control (not recorded which).

This clonotype was seen many times. This chain joins TRBV5-6 and TRBJ1-4, with a tentative D call TRBD1 (6 bases). The CDR3 is made up of 17 amino acids. The germline gives CDR1 SGHDT, CDR2 YYEEEE. Trimming removed 3 bases from V and 8 bases from J, with 23 bases in between. The CDR3 region has the DNA TGTGCCAGCAGCTCCTCTTTAGACAGGTCAAACTTAGAAAAACTGTTTTTT. It codes for CASSSSLDRSNLEKLFF.

This clonotype was detected only a few times. V and J are TRBV6-5 and TRBJ2-1; D ambiguous. V was clipped by 0 bases and J by 0 bases, with 9 bases between them. CDR3 size: 16 residues. The germline V gene has CDR1 MNHEY and CDR2 SVGAGI. The DNA of the CDR3 is TGTGCCAGCAGTTACTCAGAAGGTAGCTCCTACAATGAGCAGTTCTTC. Translating gives CASSYSEGSSYNEQFF.

This clonotype was seen many times. A junction boundary mismatches the germline segment, possibly from a read error. V is TRBV7-7 and J is TRBJ2-5; D might be TRBD1 (6 bases). The CDR3 contains 14 residues. Germline CDR1 SSHAT, CDR2 FNYEAQ (reference sequence). CDR3 DNA: TGTGCCAGCAGCCTAGCAGGGGAACAAGAGACCCAGTACTTC. As protein: CASSLAGEQETQYF.

This clonotype was counted at least ten times. The rearrangement links TRBV11-2 to TRBJ2-5; D not certain. The V end lost 2 bases, the J end lost 1 base, and 8 bases lay between the germline ends. The length of the CDR3 is 14 residues. Germline assignment: CDR1 SGHAT and CDR2 FQNNGV. CDR3 in DNA: TGTGCCAGCAGCTTACTCCCAGTCCAAGAGACCCAGTACTTC. It specifies CASSLLPVQETQYF.

The V and J genes are TRBV7-9 and TRBJ2-1; the D is unclear. V was shortened by 5 bases and J by 8 bases, with 7 bases between the two germline ends. CDR3 length: 11 residues. Germline loops: CDR1 SEHNR, CDR2 FQNEAQ (reference sequence). The CDR3 DNA reads TGTGCCAGCAGCCAAATCGATGAGCAGTTCTTC. It codes for CASSQIDEQFF.

This clonotype was seen many times. This rearrangement joins TRBV20-1 to TRBJ2-7, with 9 bases identical to TRBD2. This CDR3 comprises 13 residues. Germline V gives CDR1 DFQATT, CDR2 SNEGSKA (reference sequence). V lost 3 bases, J lost 10 bases, and 10 bases stayed unmatched. The CDR3 reads CSARGSGSDSQYF. The CDR3 DNA is TGCAGTGCTAGGGGTAGCGGGAGCGACTCCCAGTACTTC.

This clonotype showed up many times. The genes are TRBV7-9 and TRBJ2-7; weak D call: TRBD1 (6 bases). Germline CDR1 SEHNR, CDR2 FQNEAQ (reference sequence). Trimming stripped 4 bases from V and 2 bases from J, with 15 bases between. This CDR3 spans 15 amino acids. The CDR3 protein is CASSSSGAQPYEQYF. In DNA, the CDR3 is TGTGCCAGCAGCTCCTCAGGGGCGCAACCCTACGAGCAGTACTTC.

This clonotype was counted only a few times. The chain couples TRBV11-2 to TRBJ2-3, with TRBD1 matching 9 bases. Germline CDR1 and CDR2: SGHAT and FQNNGV. The CDR3 runs 18 residues. The V segment lost 0 bases and the J segment 2 bases; nucleotides outside the gene matches: 9. Written as DNA, the CDR3 is TGTGCCAGCAGCTTAGATTTGTTCGGGACAGGGTCCACAGATACGCAGTATTTT. This gives the protein CASSLDLFGTGSTDTQYF. Complete variable domain (other parts from reference TRBV11-2 and TRBJ2-3): EAGVAQSPRYKIIEKRQSVAFWCNPISGHATLYWYQQILGQGPKLLIQFQNNGVVDDSQLPKDRFSAERLKGVDSTLKIQPAKLEDSAVYLCASSLDLFGTGSTDTQYFGPGTRLTVL.

This clonotype was counted at least ten times. The V gene is TRBV14, the J gene TRBJ1-1; D is perhaps TRBD1 (6 bases). Germline V gene lookup returns CDR1 SGHDN and CDR2 FVKESK. This CDR3 contains 11 residues. Trimming shortened V by 5 bases and J by 10 bases, and 11 bases separated the two germline ends. CDR3 in DNA: TGTGCCAGCAGCGGCGGGGGCCTAGCTTTCTTT. Protein product: CASSGGGLAFF.

This clonotype was found a few times. This chain uses TRBV28 with TRBJ2-7; D is undetermined. V lost 5 bases, J lost 0 bases, and 11 bases lay in between. CDR1 is MDHEN and CDR2 is SYDVKM in the germline V gene. This CDR3 spans 14 amino acids. The DNA of the CDR3 is TGTGCCAGCAGTGCCAACCTGATCTCCTACGAGCAGTACTTC. Its protein product is CASSANLISYEQYF.

This clonotype was found a few times. The rearrangement uses TRBV11-2 and TRBJ1-2; D is uncertain. Trimming left V 5 bases short and J 1 base short, with 20 bases between. Germline V gives CDR1 SGHAT, CDR2 FQNNGV. CDR3 size: 17 residues. The CDR3 region is CASSPLLGIGYNYGYTF. The CDR3 nucleotides are TGTGCCAGCAGCCCACTCCTAGGGATCGGATATAACTATGGCTACACCTTC.

The V and J genes are TRBV12-5 and TRBJ2-2, with 9 bases fitting TRBD1. The germline gives CDR1 LGHNT, CDR2 FRNRAP. V was pared by 8 bases and J by 6 bases, with 10 bases of the junction left unmatched. The CDR3 covers 15 residues. The chain's CDR3 is CASRKQGASPGELFF. Written as DNA, the CDR3 is TGTGCTAGTAGAAAACAGGGGGCTTCTCCCGGGGAGCTGTTTTTT.